This T cell receptor (beta chain) was obtained from a study of CD8 T cells in Susac syndrome. The CDR3 loop spans 16 amino acids. Trimming cost V 4 bases and J 2 bases, with 16 bases left between them. Germline V gene sequence: CDR1 ENHRY, CDR2 SYGVKD. The authors sequenced TCR beta from blood CD8+ and CD4+ T cells. Isolation of CD8+ and CD4+ T cells was performed negatively, whereas enrichment of TEMRA cells was done by FACS. Random hexamers primed reverse transcription of about 0.5 to 1 ug RNA. TCRdb reprocessed the immunoSEQ multiplex PCR reads via MiXCR and lists one record per CDR3 protein. The repertoire includes about 130,000 distinct CDR3 sequences, around 75% of them detected once, and roughly 0.5% sits in the top ten.

This clonotype was sampled from a human donor with multiple sclerosis. The V call is TRBV10-3, the J call TRBJ2-3; no reliable D call. Sequencing was performed on CD8+ T cells from PBMCs. The CDR3 protein is CAISGLAVDNTDTQYF. CDR3 DNA sequence: TGTGCCATCAGTGGACTGGCGGTCGATAACACAGATACGCAGTATTTT.